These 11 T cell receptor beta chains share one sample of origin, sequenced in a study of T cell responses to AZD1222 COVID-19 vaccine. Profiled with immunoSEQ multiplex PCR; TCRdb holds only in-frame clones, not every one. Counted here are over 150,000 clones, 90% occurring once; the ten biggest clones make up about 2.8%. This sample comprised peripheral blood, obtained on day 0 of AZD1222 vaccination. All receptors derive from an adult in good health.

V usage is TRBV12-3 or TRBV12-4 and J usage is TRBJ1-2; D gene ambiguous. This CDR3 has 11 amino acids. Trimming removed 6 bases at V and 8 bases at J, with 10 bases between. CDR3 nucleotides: TGTGCCAGCAGCCCCCAGCGCGGCTACACCTTC. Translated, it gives CASSPQRGYTF.

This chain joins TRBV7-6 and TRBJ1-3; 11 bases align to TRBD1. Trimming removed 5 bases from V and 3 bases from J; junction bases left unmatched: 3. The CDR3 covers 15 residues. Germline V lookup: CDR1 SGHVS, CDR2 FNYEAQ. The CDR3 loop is CASSRTGGFGNTIYF. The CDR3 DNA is TGTGCCAGCAGCCGGACAGGGGGCTTTGGAAACACCATATATTTT.

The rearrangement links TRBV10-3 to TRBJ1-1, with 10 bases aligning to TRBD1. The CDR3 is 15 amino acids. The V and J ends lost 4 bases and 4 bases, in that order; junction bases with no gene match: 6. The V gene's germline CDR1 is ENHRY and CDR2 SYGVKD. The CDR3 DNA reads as TGTGCCATCAGTGGCCCCGGGACAGGGGTCACTGAAGCTTTCTTT. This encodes CAISGPGTGVTEAFF.

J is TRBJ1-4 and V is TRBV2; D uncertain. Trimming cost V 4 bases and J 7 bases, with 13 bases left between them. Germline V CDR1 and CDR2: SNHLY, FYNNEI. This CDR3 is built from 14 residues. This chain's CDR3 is CASSAYPRSEKLFF. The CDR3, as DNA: TGTGCCAGCAGTGCATACCCGAGGAGTGAAAAACTGTTTTTT. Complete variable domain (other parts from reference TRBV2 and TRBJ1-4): EPEVTQTPSHQVTQMGQEVILRCVPISNHLYFYWYRQILGQKVEFLVSFYNNEISEKSEIFDDQFSVERPDGSNFTLKIRSTKLEDSAMYFCASSAYPRSEKLFFGSGTQLSVL.

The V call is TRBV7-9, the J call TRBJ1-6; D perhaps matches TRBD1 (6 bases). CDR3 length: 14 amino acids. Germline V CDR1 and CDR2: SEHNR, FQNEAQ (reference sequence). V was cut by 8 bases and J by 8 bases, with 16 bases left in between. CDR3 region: CASGIQGLDSPLHF. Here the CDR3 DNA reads TGTGCCAGCGGAATTCAGGGGCTTGATTCACCCCTCCACTTT.

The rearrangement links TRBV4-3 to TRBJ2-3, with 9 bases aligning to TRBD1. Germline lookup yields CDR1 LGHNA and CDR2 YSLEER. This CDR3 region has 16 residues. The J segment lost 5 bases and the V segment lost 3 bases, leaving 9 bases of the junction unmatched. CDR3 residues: CASSQGQGPYQDTQYF. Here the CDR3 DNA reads TGCGCCAGCAGCCAGGGACAGGGCCCCTATCAAGATACGCAGTATTTT.

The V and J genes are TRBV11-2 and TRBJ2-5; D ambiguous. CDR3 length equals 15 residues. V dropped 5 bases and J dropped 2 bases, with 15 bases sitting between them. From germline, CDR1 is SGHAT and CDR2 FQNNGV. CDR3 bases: TGTGCCAGCAGCCCCGGGCGACGACCTCAAGAGACCCAGTACTTC. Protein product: CASSPGRRPQETQYF.

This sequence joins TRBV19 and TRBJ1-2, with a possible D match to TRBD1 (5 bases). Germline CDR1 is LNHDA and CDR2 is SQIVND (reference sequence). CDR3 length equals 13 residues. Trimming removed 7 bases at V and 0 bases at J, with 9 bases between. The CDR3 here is CASMEGTNYGYTF. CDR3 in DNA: TGTGCCAGTATGGAGGGGACTAACTATGGCTACACCTTC.

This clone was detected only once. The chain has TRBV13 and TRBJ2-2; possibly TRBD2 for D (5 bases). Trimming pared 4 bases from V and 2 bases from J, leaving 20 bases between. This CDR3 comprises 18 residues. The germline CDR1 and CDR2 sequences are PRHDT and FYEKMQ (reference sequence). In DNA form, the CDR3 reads TGTGCCAGCAGCTGGCGGGTCCGTGATGACCTCAACACCGGGGAGCTGTTTTTT. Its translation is CASSWRVRDDLNTGELFF.

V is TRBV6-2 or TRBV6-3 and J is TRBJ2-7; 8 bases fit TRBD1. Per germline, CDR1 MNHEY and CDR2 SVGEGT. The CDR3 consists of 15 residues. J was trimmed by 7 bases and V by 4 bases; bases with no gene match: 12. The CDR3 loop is CASSSSQGAREEQYF. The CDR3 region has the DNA TGTGCCAGCAGTTCTTCTCAGGGGGCTAGAGAGGAGCAGTACTTC.

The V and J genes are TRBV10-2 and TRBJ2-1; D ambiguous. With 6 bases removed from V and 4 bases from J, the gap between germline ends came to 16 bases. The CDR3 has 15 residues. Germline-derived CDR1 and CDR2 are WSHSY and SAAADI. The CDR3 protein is CASSGGMTPYNEQFF. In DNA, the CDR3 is TGCGCCAGCAGCGGTGGGATGACACCATACAATGAGCAGTTCTTC.